Included here is one T cell receptor (beta chain) sequence, with context. Its antigen is still unknown. The sample originates from a study of PD-L1 blockade in urothelial cancer. Study details: A median of 141,255 T cells was found in the blood samples. Notes on the study in general: Lower pretreatment blood TCR clonality, under the median, predicted better survival, researchers reported.

Time point indicated: pretreatment peripheral blood. Patients had locally advanced or metastatic urothelial carcinoma. Templates that were synthetic TCR analogs were spiked into each PCR. Some clones are missing from TCRdb's copy, which holds only in-frame ones; the method was immunoSEQ multiplex PCR. The table has approximately 47,000 clones, approximately 78% seen once. Sequences were derived from PBMCs, sampled around atezolizumab (anti-PD-L1) treatment. The sequence came from a man aged 50 to 60 with urothelial cancer.

The chain's CDR3 is CAISVPGGANYGYTF. CDR3 nucleotides: TGTGCCATCAGTGTACCGGGGGGAGCTAACTATGGCTACACCTTC. The chain couples TRBV10-3 to TRBJ1-2; D perhaps matches TRBD1 (5 bases). V dropped 4 bases and J dropped 0 bases, with 12 bases sitting between them. This CDR3 has 15 residues. CDR1 is ENHRY, CDR2 SYGVKD, per germline.